Detailed here is one T cell receptor (beta chain). It has no known antigen specificity. Base qualities are not provided; no much larger clone lies one nucleotide away. The data were taken from a study of blood T cell repertoires in COVID-19 (TCRdb year 2020). As for the study more broadly: Collaborator samples came from the United States, Italy and Spain and covered acute and convalescent phases of COVID-19. The repertoires were released in a freely available public database meant as a resource for research on the immune response to SARS-CoV-2. A de-identified subject ID, COVID-19 status, age in years and sex were almost always included in the sample metadata. Where available, HLA class I and class II types were obtained from metadata supplied by the sample provider rather than from assay-based typing. Subjects who had been exposed to COVID-19, were actively infected with it, or had recovered from it provided the deeply sampled blood TCRbeta repertoires that made up the dataset. The prospective study material was composed of cDNA or gDNA derived from T cells, B-cell-depleted T cells, or PBMCs. The samples were drawn from the first 160 participants of the ongoing ImmuneRACE study and from over 950 subjects provided by 6 global collaborators.

The research as a whole found: Clinical and demographic metadata were provided uncurated, with the amount varying by source and participant.

TCRbeta CDR3 regions were amplified from genomic DNA by means of the immunoSEQ Assay, a bias-controlled multiplex PCR. Processing in the source paper ran as follows. The number of nucleated cells in each sample was estimated by amplification of reference gene primers within the assay. To quantify the absolute abundance of each unique TCRbeta CDR3 rearrangement, sequence reads were collapsed and filtered. For each sample, productive Simpson clonality was calculated as the square root of Simpson's diversity index across productive rearrangements. TCRdb's version of the immuneACCESS table is confined to in-frame rearrangements and falls short of the full clone set. An unresolved V gene accounts for under half of the shortfall where checked; the remainder is of unknown origin. V, J and clone size are taken as reported in that table, and D and trimming were inferred from the DNA itself. The sample table shows approximately 26,000 clones, and roughly nine tenths are seen once. The ten biggest clones cover 4% to 5.5% of the sample.

The junction shows trimming of 2 bases on V and 11 bases on J, and the gene matches do not reach 7 bases of it. CDR1 is given as LGHDT and CDR2 as YNNKEL, both from the germline V gene (reference sequence). Inclusive of the bounding cysteine and phenylalanine, the CDR3 is 16 residues long. Here the CDR3 DNA is all that survives: 48 bases in frame from base 1. Each collaborating institution followed its own protocols to collect whole blood in K2EDTA tubes. For TCRbeta analysis, collaborators shipped samples as frozen whole blood, isolated PBMCs, or DNA extracted from either of those sample types. The receptor chain draws on TRBV3-1 (or the pseudogene TRBV3-2) and TRBJ2-1, and 15 bases in between align with TRBD2. The sequence was collected from a man between 65 and 80 years old with active COVID-19. Sequencing was done on a sample of peripheral blood. The DNA is as follows: TGTGCCAGCAGCCAACTGGGGACTAGCGGGGGGATTAAGCAGTTCTTC. This encodes CASSQLGTSGGIKQFF.